This entry lists 13 T cell receptor beta chains sequenced from one sample in a study of chemoradiotherapy in HPV16-positive cancers. Some clones are missing from TCRdb's copy, which holds only in-frame ones; the method was immunoSEQ multiplex PCR. The sample shows tens of thousands of clones, about 88% of them seen only once. The source was blood, collected from a patient who underwent chemoradiotherapy. The receptors stem from a human donor with HPV-associated anogenital cancer.

This clone was detected a few times. V usage is TRBV7-3 and J usage is TRBJ1-2; TRBD1 might be the D (5 bases). CDR1 and CDR2 (germline): SGHTA, FQGTGA. With 2 bases removed from V and 6 bases from J, the gap between germline ends came to 10 bases. This CDR3 has 13 amino acids. The CDR3 here is CASSLGGRDGYTF. For the CDR3, the DNA is TGTGCCAGCAGCTTAGGGGGAAGGGATGGCTACACCTTC.

This chain joins TRBV18 and TRBJ1-5; 8 nucleotides align to TRBD1. The germline V gene encodes CDR1 KGHSH and CDR2 LQKENI. This CDR3 has 15 amino acids. After removal of 4 bases from V and 4 bases from J, the junction contained 6 bases not matched to a gene. The CDR3, as DNA: TGTGCCAGCTCACTTTCGGACAGGGAGAATCAGCCCCAGCATTTT. Translation: CASSLSDRENQPQHF.

This chain uses TRBV7-3 with TRBJ2-2; 9 nucleotides align to TRBD2. V dropped 10 bases and J dropped 5; count of bases not matched to a gene: 11. CDR1 SGHTA and CDR2 FQGTGA come from the germline V gene. This CDR3 has 15 amino acids. CDR3 protein: CATKRGAETTGELFF. The CDR3 DNA reads as TGTGCCACCAAGCGGGGGGCCGAAACTACCGGGGAGCTGTTTTTT.

The chain couples TRBV27 to TRBJ2-6; D gene ambiguous. The CDR3 runs 14 residues. Per the germline V gene, CDR1 is MNHEY and CDR2 is SMNVEV (reference sequence). Trimming stripped 11 bases from V and 1 base from J, with 12 bases between. CDR3 region: CAAQSSSGANVLTF. The CDR3 DNA reads as TGTGCCGCCCAAAGTTCATCTGGGGCCAACGTCCTGACTTTC.

The rearrangement uses TRBV19 and TRBJ2-5; weak D call: TRBD2 (6 bases). Germline assignment: CDR1 LNHDA and CDR2 SQIVND (reference sequence). The CDR3 has 16 amino acids. V lost 3 bases and J lost 1, with 15 bases in between. In DNA, the CDR3 is TGTGCCAGTAGTATCTTTGCCCCGGGGGTCCAAGAGACCCAGTACTTC. This sequence encodes CASSIFAPGVQETQYF.

This clone was detected a few times. The chain is built from TRBV7-8 and TRBJ1-5, with 7 bases lining up with TRBD1. The CDR3 spans 15 residues. The germline V gene has CDR1 SGHVS and CDR2 FQNEAQ. The ends lost 2 bases at V and 7 bases at J; junction bases unmatched: 8. This CDR3 reads CASSLKRAGGQPQHF. CDR3 bases: TGTGCCAGCAGCTTAAAAAGGGCAGGGGGACAGCCCCAGCATTTT.

Worth noting for this clone: The junction differs from germline at one of its ends, possibly a read error. The rearrangement links TRBV5-1 to TRBJ1-2; 7 bases align to TRBD1. Germline CDR1 is SGHRS and CDR2 is YFSETQ. CDR3 length equals 14 residues. This chain's CDR3 is CASTLGDRDYGYTF. The DNA of the CDR3 is TGCGCCAGCACCTTGGGAGACAGGGACTATGGCTACACCTTC.

The J gene is TRBJ1-2, the V gene TRBV7-9; a weak D match, TRBD1 (5 bases). Germline V gene lookup returns CDR1 SEHNR and CDR2 FQNEAQ (reference sequence). The CDR3 runs to 12 residues. V was trimmed by 4 bases and J by 2 bases, leaving 5 bases between them. The CDR3 DNA reads as TGTGCCAGCAGCTCAGGGAACTATGGCTACACCTTC. It translates to CASSSGNYGYTF.

V gene TRBV19 combines with J gene TRBJ1-4; possible D gene TRBD1, 6 bases. CDR1 is LNHDA and CDR2 is SQIVND in the germline V gene (reference sequence). The CDR3 covers 14 residues. The V and J ends lost 3 bases and 7 bases respectively, with 12 bases between them. The CDR3 DNA reads TGTGCCAGTAGTATGGGGGCTACTTTTGAAAAACTGTTTTTT. Translated: CASSMGATFEKLFF.

The rearrangement uses TRBV28 and TRBJ2-2; D gene uncertain. Germline CDR1 reads MDHEN; CDR2 reads SYDVKM. V lost 2 bases to trimming and J lost 3 bases, with 4 bases between them. The CDR3 contains 13 residues. The CDR3 loop reads CASSLEYTGELFF. CDR3 sequence (DNA): TGTGCCAGCAGTTTAGAGTACACCGGGGAGCTGTTTTTT.

This CDR3 is CASSWKQGGGDEKLFF. As DNA, the CDR3 is TGCGCCAGCAGCTGGAAGCAGGGTGGAGGGGATGAAAAACTGTTTTTT. The chain employs TRBV4-3 and TRBJ1-4, with D possibly being TRBD1 (5 bases). The CDR3 is 16 residues long. V dropped 5 bases and J dropped 6 bases, with 19 bases sitting between them. CDR1 LGHNA and CDR2 YSLEER come from the germline V gene.

The chain employs TRBV21-1 and TRBJ2-6; TRBD1 is the table's D call and was not checked against the DNA. TRBV21-1 is shown as a pseudogene. This CDR3 contains 19 residues. The CDR3 loop reads CASSRRTGLRDSGANVLTF. The CDR3 region has the DNA TGTGCCAGCAGTCGGAGGACAGGGCTAAGGGACTCTGGGGCCAACGTCCTGACTTTC.

This sequence joins TRBV7-9 and TRBJ2-7, with D perhaps matching TRBD1 (5 bases). CDR1 is SEHNR and CDR2 is FQNEAQ in the germline V gene (reference sequence). This CDR3 has 13 residues. V lost 6 bases and J 2 bases, leaving 11 bases between the germline ends. In nucleotides, the CDR3 is TGTGCCAGCAGGTGGGGCGAAGCCTACGAGCAGTACTTC. It encodes CASRWGEAYEQYF.